One TCR beta chain is described in this entry. Trimming cost V 2 bases and J 5 bases, with 20 bases left between them. This CDR3 has 17 amino acids. Germline assignment: CDR1 SGDLS and CDR2 YYNGEE. Profiled with immunoSEQ multiplex PCR; TCRdb holds only in-frame clones, not every one. Of around 35,000 clones listed, roughly nine tenths were seen once; the top ten hold 0.35% to 0.5%. The sample belongs to a study of T cell changes during pregnancy in multiple sclerosis. This clonotype was sampled from a female donor with multiple sclerosis, enrolled in a pregnancy study. The gene calls are TRBV9 and TRBJ2-1; a weak D match, TRBD1 (6 bases). The material sequenced was CD4+ T cells from peripheral blood mononuclear cells, taken in the second trimester of pregnancy. CDR3 bases: TGTGCCAGCAGCGTCGTCTCAGGGGTGGGTACAAACAATGAGCAGTTCTTC. Translated, it gives CASSVVSGVGTNNEQFF.